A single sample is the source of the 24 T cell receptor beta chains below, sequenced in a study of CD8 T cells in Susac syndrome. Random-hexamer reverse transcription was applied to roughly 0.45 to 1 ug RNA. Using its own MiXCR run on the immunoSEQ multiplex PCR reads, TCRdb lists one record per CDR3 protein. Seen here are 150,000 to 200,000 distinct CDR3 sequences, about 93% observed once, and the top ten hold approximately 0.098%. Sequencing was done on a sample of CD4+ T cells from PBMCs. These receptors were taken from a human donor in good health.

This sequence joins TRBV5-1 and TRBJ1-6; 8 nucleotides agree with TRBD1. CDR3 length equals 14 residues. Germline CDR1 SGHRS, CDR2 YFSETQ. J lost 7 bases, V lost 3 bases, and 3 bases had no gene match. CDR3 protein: CASSWTGKNSPLHF. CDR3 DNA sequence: TGCGCCAGCAGCTGGACAGGGAAGAATTCACCCCTCCACTTT. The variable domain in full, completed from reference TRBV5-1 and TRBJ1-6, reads KAGVTQTPRYLIKTRGQQVTLSCSPISGHRSVSWYQQTPGQGLQFLFEYFSETQRNKGNFPGRFSGRQFSNSRSEMNVSTLELGDSALYLCASSWTGKNSPLHFGNGTRLTVT.

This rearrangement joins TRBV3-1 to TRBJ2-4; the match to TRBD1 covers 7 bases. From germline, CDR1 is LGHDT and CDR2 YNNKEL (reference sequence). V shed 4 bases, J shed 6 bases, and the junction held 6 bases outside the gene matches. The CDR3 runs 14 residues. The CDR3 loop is CASSRGTVRNIQYF. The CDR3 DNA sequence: TGTGCCAGCAGCCGAGGGACAGTCCGAAACATTCAGTACTTC. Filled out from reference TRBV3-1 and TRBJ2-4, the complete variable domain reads DTAVSQTPKYLVTQMGNDKSIKCEQNLGHDTMYWYKQDSKKFLKIMFSYNNKELIINETVPNRFSPKSPDKAHLNLHINSLELGDSAVYFCASSRGTVRNIQYFGAGTRLSVL.

The CDR3 DNA reads as TGTGCCATCAGTGCAGGTAATCAGCCCCAGCATTTT. Amino acid sequence: CAISAGNQPQHF. The V gene is TRBV10-3, the J gene TRBJ1-5; D is unresolved. The germline gives CDR1 ENHRY, CDR2 SYGVKD. Trimming shortened V by 4 bases and J by 4 bases, and 5 bases separated the two germline ends. CDR3 length: 12 residues.

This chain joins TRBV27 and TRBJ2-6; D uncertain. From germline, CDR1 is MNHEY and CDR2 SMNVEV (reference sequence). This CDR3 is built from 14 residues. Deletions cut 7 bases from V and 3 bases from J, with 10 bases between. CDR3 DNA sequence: TGTGCCAGCAAGTGGGTTGGTGGGGCCAACGTCCTGACTTTC. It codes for CASKWVGGANVLTF.

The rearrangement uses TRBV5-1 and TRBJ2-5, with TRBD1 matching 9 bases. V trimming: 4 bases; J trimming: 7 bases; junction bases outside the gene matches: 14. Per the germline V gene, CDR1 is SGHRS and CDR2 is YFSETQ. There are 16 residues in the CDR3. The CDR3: CASSPDTGTGLGTQYF. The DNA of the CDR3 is TGCGCCAGCAGCCCTGACACCGGGACAGGGTTGGGGACCCAGTACTTC.

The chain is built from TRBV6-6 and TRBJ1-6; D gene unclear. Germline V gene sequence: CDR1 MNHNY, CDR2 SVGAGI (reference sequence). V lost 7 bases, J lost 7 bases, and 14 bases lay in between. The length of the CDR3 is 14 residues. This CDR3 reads CASTLSPGNSPLHF. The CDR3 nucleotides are TGTGCCAGCACTCTAAGTCCAGGAAATTCACCCCTCCACTTT.

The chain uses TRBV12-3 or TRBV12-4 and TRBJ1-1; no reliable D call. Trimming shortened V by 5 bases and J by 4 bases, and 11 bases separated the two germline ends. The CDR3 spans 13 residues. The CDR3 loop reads CASSRAGSTEAFF. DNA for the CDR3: TGTGCCAGCAGTCGCGCGGGGTCCACTGAAGCTTTCTTT.

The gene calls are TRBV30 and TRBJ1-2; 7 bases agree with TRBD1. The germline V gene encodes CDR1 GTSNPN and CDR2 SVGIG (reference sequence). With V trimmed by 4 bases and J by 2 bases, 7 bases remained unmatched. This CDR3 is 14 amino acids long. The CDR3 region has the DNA TGTGCCTGGATAAAGGACAGGCCCAACTATGGCTACACCTTC. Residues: CAWIKDRPNYGYTF.

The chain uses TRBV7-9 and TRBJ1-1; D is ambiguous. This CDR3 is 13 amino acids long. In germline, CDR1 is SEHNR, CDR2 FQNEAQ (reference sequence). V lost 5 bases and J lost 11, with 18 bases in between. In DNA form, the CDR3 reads TGTGCCAGCAGCCCGCCATTGGCTACGGGGGCTTTCTTT. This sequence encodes CASSPPLATGAFF. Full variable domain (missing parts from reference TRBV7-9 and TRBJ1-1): DTGVSQNPRHKITKRGQNVTFRCDPISEHNRLYWYRQTLGQGPEFLTYFQNEAQLEKSRLLSDRFSAERPKGSFSTLEIQRTEQGDSAMYLCASSPPLATGAFFGQGTRLTVV.

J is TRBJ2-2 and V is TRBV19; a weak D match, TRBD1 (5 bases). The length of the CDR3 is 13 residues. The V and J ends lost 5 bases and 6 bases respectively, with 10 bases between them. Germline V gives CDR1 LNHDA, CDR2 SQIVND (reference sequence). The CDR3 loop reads CASSWQGSGELFF. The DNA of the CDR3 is TGTGCCAGTAGTTGGCAGGGATCCGGGGAGCTGTTTTTT.

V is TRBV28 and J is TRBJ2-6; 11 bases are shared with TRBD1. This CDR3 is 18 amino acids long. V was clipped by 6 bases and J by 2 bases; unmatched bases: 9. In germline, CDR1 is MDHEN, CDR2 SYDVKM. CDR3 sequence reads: CASSRGTGGLAGANVLTF. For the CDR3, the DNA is TGTGCCAGCAGCCGTGGGACAGGGGGTCTGGCTGGGGCCAACGTCCTGACTTTC.

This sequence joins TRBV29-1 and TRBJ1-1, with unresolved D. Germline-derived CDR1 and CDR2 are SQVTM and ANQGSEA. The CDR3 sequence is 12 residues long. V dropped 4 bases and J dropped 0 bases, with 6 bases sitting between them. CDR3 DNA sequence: TGCAGCGTTGTAGAGGTGAACACTGAAGCTTTCTTT. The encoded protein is CSVVEVNTEAFF.

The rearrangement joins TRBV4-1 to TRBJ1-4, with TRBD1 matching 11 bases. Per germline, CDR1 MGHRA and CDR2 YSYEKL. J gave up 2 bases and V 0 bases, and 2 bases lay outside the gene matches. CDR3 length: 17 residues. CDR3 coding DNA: TGCGCCAGCAGCCAAGATTGGACAGGGGGCACTAATGAAAAACTGTTTTTT. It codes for CASSQDWTGGTNEKLFF.

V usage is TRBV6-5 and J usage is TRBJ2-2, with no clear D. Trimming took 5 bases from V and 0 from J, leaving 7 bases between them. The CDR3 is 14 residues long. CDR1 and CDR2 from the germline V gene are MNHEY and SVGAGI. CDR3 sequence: CASSRTSNTGELFF. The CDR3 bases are TGTGCCAGCAGTCGGACGTCGAACACCGGGGAGCTGTTTTTT.

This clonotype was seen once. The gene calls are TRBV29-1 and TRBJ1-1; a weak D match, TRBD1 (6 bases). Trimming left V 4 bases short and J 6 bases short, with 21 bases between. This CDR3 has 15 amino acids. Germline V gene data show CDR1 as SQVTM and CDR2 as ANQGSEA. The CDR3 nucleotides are TGCAGCGTTGTGCACAGGGTATCCGTGAGAGCTGAAGCTTTCTTT. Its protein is CSVVHRVSVRAEAFF.

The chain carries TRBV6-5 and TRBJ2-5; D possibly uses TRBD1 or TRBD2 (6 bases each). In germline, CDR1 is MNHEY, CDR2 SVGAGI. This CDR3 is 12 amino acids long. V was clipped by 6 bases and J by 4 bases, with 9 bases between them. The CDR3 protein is CASRGGTETQYF. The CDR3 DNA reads TGTGCCAGCAGAGGGGGGACAGAGACCCAGTACTTC.

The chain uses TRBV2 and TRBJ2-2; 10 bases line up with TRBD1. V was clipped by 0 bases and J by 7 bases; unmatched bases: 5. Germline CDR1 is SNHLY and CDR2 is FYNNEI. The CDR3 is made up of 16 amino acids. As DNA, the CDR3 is TGTGCCAGCAGTGAAGCAACTGGACAGGGGGGCGGGGAGCTGTTTTTT. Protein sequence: CASSEATGQGGGELFF.

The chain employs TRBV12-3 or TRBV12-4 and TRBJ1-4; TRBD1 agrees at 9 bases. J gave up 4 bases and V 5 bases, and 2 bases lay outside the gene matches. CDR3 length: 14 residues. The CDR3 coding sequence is TGTGCCAGCAGTCCGGACAGGGGTAATGAAAAACTGTTTTTT. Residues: CASSPDRGNEKLFF.

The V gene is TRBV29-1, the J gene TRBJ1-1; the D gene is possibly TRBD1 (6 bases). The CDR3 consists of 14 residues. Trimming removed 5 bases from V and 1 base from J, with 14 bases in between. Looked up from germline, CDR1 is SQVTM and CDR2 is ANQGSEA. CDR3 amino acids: CSVRRGGWNTEAFF. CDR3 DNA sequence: TGCAGCGTTCGAAGGGGGGGCTGGAACACTGAAGCTTTCTTT.

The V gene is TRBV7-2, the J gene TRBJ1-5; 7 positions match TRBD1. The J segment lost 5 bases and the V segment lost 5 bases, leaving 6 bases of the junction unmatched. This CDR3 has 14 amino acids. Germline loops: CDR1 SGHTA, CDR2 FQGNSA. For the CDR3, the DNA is TGTGCCAGCAGCCCAGCTACAGGGGATCAGCCCCAGCATTTT. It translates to CASSPATGDQPQHF.

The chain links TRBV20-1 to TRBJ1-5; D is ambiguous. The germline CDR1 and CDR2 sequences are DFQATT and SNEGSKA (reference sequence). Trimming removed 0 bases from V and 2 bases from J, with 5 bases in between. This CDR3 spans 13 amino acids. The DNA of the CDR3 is TGCAGTGCTAGAGATCCCGGCAATCAGCCCCAGCATTTT. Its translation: CSARDPGNQPQHF.

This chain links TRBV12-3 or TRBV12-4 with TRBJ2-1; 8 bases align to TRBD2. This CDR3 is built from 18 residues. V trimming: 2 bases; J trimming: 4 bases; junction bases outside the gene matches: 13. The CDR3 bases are TGTGCCAGCAGTTTAAGGTCCCAGGGTTTAGCGGGGTACAATGAGCAGTTCTTC. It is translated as CASSLRSQGLAGYNEQFF.

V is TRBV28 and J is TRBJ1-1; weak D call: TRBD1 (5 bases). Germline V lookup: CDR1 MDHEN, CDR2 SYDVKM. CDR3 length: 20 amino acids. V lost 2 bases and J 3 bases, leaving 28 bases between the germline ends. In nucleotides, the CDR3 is TGTGCCAGCAGTTTAAAGGGGCCTGGGAGACTACTCGACCCCGACACTGAAGCTTTCTTT. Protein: CASSLKGPGRLLDPDTEAFF.

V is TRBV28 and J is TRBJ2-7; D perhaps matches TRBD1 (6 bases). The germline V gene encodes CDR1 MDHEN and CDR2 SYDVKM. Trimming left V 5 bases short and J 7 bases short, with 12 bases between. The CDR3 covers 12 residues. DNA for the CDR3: TGTGCCAGCAGTCTGGGACACAGGGAGCAGTACTTC. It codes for CASSLGHREQYF.